A selection of T cell receptor beta chains follows, all from one sample in a study of PD-L1 blockade in urothelial cancer. Only in-frame clones appear in the TCRdb table, and some are missing; sequencing was by immunoSEQ multiplex PCR. The table records roughly 36,000 clones, around 89% of them present only once. Here the sequenced sample was PBMCs, taken around atezolizumab (anti-PD-L1) treatment. Source of these receptors: a man aged 60-69 years with urothelial cancer. The CDR3 runs from the conserved cysteine through the conserved F or W. A D gene is named only where the DNA matches it firmly. Clone size appears in some rows only: once, few, many, or a class for an expanded clone.

CDR3aa,CDR3nt,d_gene,abundance,v_gene,j_gene
CASSADRAGANVLTF,TGTGCCAGCAGCGCCGACAGGGCTGGGGCCAACGTCCTGACTTTC,TRBD1,-,TRBV7-2,TRBJ2-6
CASSLGGQGAGEKLFF,TGCGCCAGCAGCTTGGGGGGACAGGGGGCTGGAGAAAAACTGTTTTTT,TRBD1,-,TRBV5-1,TRBJ1-4
CASSRGPDRVIIDKDTQYF,TGCGCCAGCAGCCGGGGGCCGGACAGGGTAATTATTGATAAGGATACGCAGTATTTT,TRBD1,-,TRBV5-1,TRBJ2-3
CASSAGGWETQYF,TGTGCCAGCTCGGCGGGGGGCTGGGAGACCCAGTACTTC,TRBD2,-,TRBV5-4,TRBJ2-5
CASSSGLAGEEGETQYF,TGTGCCAGCAGCTCAGGACTAGCGGGAGAGGAGGGGGAGACCCAGTACTTC,TRBD2,-,TRBV7-3,TRBJ2-5
CASSPGLVVYEQYF,TGTGCCAGCAGTCCCGGACTAGTGGTATACGAGCAGTACTTC,TRBD2,-,TRBV28,TRBJ2-7
CASSWEGGETQYF,TGTGCCAGCAGTTGGGAGGGTGGTGAGACCCAGTACTTC,TRBD2,-,TRBV11-3,TRBJ2-5
CASSKGTANTEAFF,TGTGCCAGCAGCAAAGGGACAGCGAACACTGAAGCTTTCTTT,-,-,TRBV21-1,TRBJ1-1
CASSDASGGTDTQYF,TGTGCCAGCAGTGACGCTAGCGGGGGAACAGATACGCAGTATTTT,TRBD2,once,TRBV2,TRBJ2-3
CASRAAGTVGGNTEAFF,TGTGCCAGCAGGGCCGCTGGGACAGTTGGAGGGAACACTGAAGCTTTCTTT,TRBD1,-,TRBV2,TRBJ1-1
CASSLGQSSYEQYF,TGTGCCAGCAGCTTAGGACAGAGCTCCTACGAGCAGTACTTC,-,-,TRBV7-6,TRBJ2-7
CSVAGQGLYEQYF,TGCAGCGTTGCGGGACAGGGCCTCTACGAGCAGTACTTC,TRBD1,once,TRBV29-1,TRBJ2-7
CASSLGQGETQYF,TGTGCCAGCAGCTTAGGACAGGGGGAGACCCAGTACTTC,TRBD1,-,TRBV11-2,TRBJ2-5
CSVADYGYTF,TGCAGCGTTGCCGACTATGGCTACACCTTC,-,-,TRBV29-1,TRBJ1-2
CASSLGGGGAWETQYF,TGTGCCAGCAGCTTAGGAGGCGGGGGGGCGTGGGAGACCCAGTACTTC,TRBD2,-,TRBV7-7,TRBJ2-5
CASSVGGTYTDTQYF,TGTGCCAGCAGCGTGGGGGGTACCTACACAGATACGCAGTATTTT,-,-,TRBV6-4,TRBJ2-3
CASSPQGRGNQETQYF,TGTGCCAGCTCACCACAGGGGCGGGGGAACCAAGAGACCCAGTACTTC,TRBD2,-,TRBV18,TRBJ2-5
CASSYGTQETQYF,TGTGCCAGCAGCTACGGGACACAAGAGACCCAGTACTTC,-,-,TRBV7-2,TRBJ2-5
CASSPLAGGFETQYF,TGTGCCAGCAGCCCCCTAGCGGGAGGATTTGAGACCCAGTACTTC,TRBD2,-,TRBV7-3,TRBJ2-5
CSARRVGEQYF,TGCAGTGCTCGCCGGGTGGGCGAGCAGTACTTC,-,-,TRBV20-1,TRBJ2-7
CASSRSGGAKTGELFF,TGTGCCAGTAGTCGGAGCGGGGGGGCGAAAACCGGGGAGCTGTTTTTT,TRBD2,-,TRBV19,TRBJ2-2
CASSPALGRALHF,TGTGCCAGCAGCCCTGCCCTTGGGAGGGCCCTCCACTTT,-,-,TRBV7-8,TRBJ1-6
CASRQGLNTEAFF,TGTGCCAGCCGACAGGGGTTGAACACTGAAGCTTTCTTT,TRBD1,-,TRBV19,TRBJ1-1
CASSLSVTDTGELFF,TGTGCCAGCAGCTTATCGGTTACGGACACCGGGGAGCTGTTTTTT,-,-,TRBV7-3,TRBJ2-2
CAGRALFEAGGTGAKNIQYF,TGCGCCGGCAGGGCCCTGTTCGAAGCGGGAGGGACGGGCGCCAAAAACATTCAGTACTTC,TRBD2,-,TRBV5-1,TRBJ2-4
CASSEVTSYGYTF,TGTGCCAGCAGTGAGGTCACCAGCTATGGCTACACCTTC,-,-,TRBV6-1,TRBJ1-2
CASLQETEAEAFF,TGTGCCAGCTTACAGGAAACCGAGGCTGAAGCTTTCTTT,-,-,TRBV2,TRBJ1-1
CASSFGTTTTDTQYF,TGCGCCAGCAGCTTTGGGACTACTACCACAGATACGCAGTATTTT,TRBD2,-,TRBV5-1,TRBJ2-3
CAISESVTGLFSEQYF,TGTGCCATCAGTGAGTCTGTGACAGGATTGTTTAGCGAGCAGTACTTC,-,-,TRBV10-3,TRBJ2-7
CASNVGQPDNSPLHF,TGTGCCAGCAACGTGGGACAGCCCGATAATTCACCCCTCCACTTT,TRBD1,-,TRBV6-6,TRBJ1-6
CASSSDSGSYNEQFF,TGTGCCAGCAGTTCCGACTCCGGCTCCTACAATGAGCAGTTCTTC,-,-,TRBV7-2,TRBJ2-1
CASSLGTGGDGYTF,TGTGCCAGCAGCTTAGGTACAGGGGGCGATGGCTACACCTTC,TRBD1,-,TRBV7-9,TRBJ1-2
CASSFNQPPGGEQFF,TGTGCCAGCAGCTTTAATCAGCCACCGGGGGGAGAGCAGTTCTTC,TRBD2,-,TRBV7-3,TRBJ2-1
CASSTGLAGGLIDTQYF,TGCGCCAGCAGCACTGGACTAGCGGGGGGGCTAATAGATACGCAGTATTTT,TRBD2,-,TRBV4-3,TRBJ2-3
CASSRVATGTEAFF,TGCGCCAGCAGCCGGGTGGCTACTGGCACTGAAGCTTTCTTT,-,-,TRBV5-1,TRBJ1-1
CASSEASQGSYEQYF,TGTGCCAGCAGTGAAGCGTCCCAGGGCTCCTACGAGCAGTACTTC,-,once,TRBV6-1,TRBJ2-7
CASSQEEANRIQYF,TGTGCCAGCAGCCAAGAGGAGGCCAACCGCATCCAGTACTTC,-,once,TRBV4-2,TRBJ2-7
CASGSSTYGYTF,TGTGCTAGTGGTTCGTCTACCTATGGCTACACCTTC,-,-,TRBV12-5,TRBJ1-2
CASSRTSAGVGETQYF,TGTGCCAGCAGTCGTACGTCGGCGGGAGTGGGGGAGACCCAGTACTTC,TRBD2,-,TRBV7-2,TRBJ2-5
CASSPWGEKSNQPQHF,TGTGCCAGCAGCCCCTGGGGGGAAAAAAGCAATCAGCCCCAGCATTTT,-,once,TRBV5-8,TRBJ1-5
CASSLSPASGNTDTQYF,TGCGCCAGCAGCTTGTCCCCGGCTAGCGGGAACACAGATACGCAGTATTTT,TRBD2,-,TRBV5-1,TRBJ2-3
CASSDGTSGSYNEQFF,TGTGCCAGCAGTGACGGGACTAGCGGCTCCTACAATGAGCAGTTCTTC,TRBD2,-,TRBV2,TRBJ2-1
CASSLEGAGGYTF,TGCGCCAGCAGCTTGGAGGGGGCGGGTGGCTACACCTTC,TRBD1,-,TRBV5-1,TRBJ1-2
CASSPGTDTQYF,TGTGCCAGCAGCCCTGGCACAGATACGCAGTATTTT,-,-,TRBV27,TRBJ2-3
CASSQGLTSDRDEQFF,TGCGCCAGCAGCCAGGGTCTGACTAGCGATCGGGATGAGCAGTTCTTC,TRBD2,-,TRBV4-1,TRBJ2-1
CASGGVLYEQYF,TGTGCCTCCGGCGGAGTACTCTACGAGCAGTACTTC,-,-,TRBV28,TRBJ2-7
CASSQSPSGHYNEQFF,TGCGCCAGCAGTCAATCGCCTAGCGGCCACTACAATGAGCAGTTCTTC,TRBD2,-,TRBV23-1,TRBJ2-1
CASSLLGLDTQYF,TGTGCCAGCAGCTTACTAGGTCTAGATACGCAGTATTTT,-,once,TRBV7-6,TRBJ2-3
CASRKLAGATTQYF,TGTGCCAGCAGGAAACTAGCGGGAGCAACTACGCAGTATTTT,TRBD2,-,TRBV6-5,TRBJ2-3
CASNEIGGLNTEAFF,TGTGCCAGTAATGAAATAGGGGGCCTGAACACTGAAGCTTTCTTT,TRBD1,medium-sized,TRBV19,TRBJ1-1
CASSLMQGQETQYF,TGTGCCAGCAGCTTAATGCAGGGCCAAGAGACCCAGTACTTC,-,-,TRBV11-2,TRBJ2-5
CATSRGTETQYF,TGTGCCACCAGCCGGGGAACAGAGACCCAGTACTTC,-,-,TRBV15,TRBJ2-5
CASSIVSGITYEQYF,TGTGCCAGTAGTATAGTTAGCGGGATAACCTACGAGCAGTACTTC,TRBD2,-,TRBV19,TRBJ2-7
CASSLQGAQYGYTF,TGTGCCAGCAGCCTACAGGGGGCCCAATATGGCTACACCTTC,TRBD1,-,TRBV5-6,TRBJ1-2
CASSPEQGTNTEAFF,TGTGCCAGCTCACCGGAACAGGGTACGAACACTGAAGCTTTCTTT,-,-,TRBV18,TRBJ1-1
CASSDGGAPFQPQHF,TGTGCCAGCAGTGACGGGGGGGCCCCGTTTCAGCCCCAGCATTTT,-,few,TRBV2,TRBJ1-5
CASSVWDWNTGELFF,TGTGCCAGCAGCGTGTGGGACTGGAACACCGGGGAGCTGTTTTTT,-,once,TRBV9,TRBJ2-2
CASSFETPSTDTQYF,TGCGCCAGCAGCTTCGAGACACCCAGCACAGATACGCAGTATTTT,-,-,TRBV5-1,TRBJ2-3
CASNLWGPDSGGHSYEQYF,TGTGCCAGCAACCTCTGGGGCCCAGATAGCGGGGGGCACTCCTACGAGCAGTACTTC,TRBD2,-,TRBV28,TRBJ2-7
CSGRGLAGHTSFSYNEQFF,TGCAGCGGGCGCGGACTAGCGGGGCACACATCCTTCTCCTACAATGAGCAGTTCTTC,TRBD2,-,TRBV29-1,TRBJ2-1